One and the same sample provided the 9 T cell receptor beta chains below, sequenced in a study of blood T cell repertoires in COVID-19. Assay used: immunoSEQ multiplex PCR; TCRdb lists only in-frame clones, some missing. The profile covers about 210,000 clones, with approximately 90% appearing a single time and 0.72% taken by the ten largest. The sequenced sample consisted of peripheral blood. All receptors derive from a man aged 35-49 years with acute or convalescent COVID-19.

This clone showed up just once. The rearrangement uses TRBV7-9 and TRBJ2-1; 8 bases map to TRBD1. Trimming took 6 bases from V and 7 from J; bases not matched to a gene: 11. The CDR3 contains 15 residues. Per germline, CDR1 SEHNR and CDR2 FQNEAQ (reference sequence). As DNA, the CDR3 is TGTGCCAGCAGTACCGGAGGACAGGGTTATAATGAGCAGTTCTTC. The encoded protein is CASSTGGQGYNEQFF. The full variable domain, rest sourced from reference TRBV7-9 and TRBJ2-1, is DTGVSQNPRHKITKRGQNVTFRCDPISEHNRLYWYRQTLGQGPEFLTYFQNEAQLEKSRLLSDRFSAERPKGSFSTLEIQRTEQGDSAMYLCASSTGGQGYNEQFFGPGTRLTVL.

This clone has only a few counts. The chain couples TRBV9 to TRBJ2-7, with D possibly matching TRBD1 (6 bases). Germline assignment: CDR1 SGDLS and CDR2 YYNGEE. The CDR3 covers 16 residues. Trimming stripped 4 bases from V and 1 base from J, with 18 bases between. CDR3 sequence: CASSPDPDSFSYEQYF. The CDR3 DNA sequence: TGTGCCAGCAGCCCGGACCCGGACAGTTTTTCCTACGAGCAGTACTTC.

The rearrangement links TRBV28 to TRBJ1-2; no definite D call. This CDR3 region has 12 residues. Germline-derived CDR1 and CDR2 are MDHEN and SYDVKM. V lost 6 bases, J lost 8 bases, and 13 bases lay in between. CDR3 DNA: TGTGCCAGCAGCCCTTATCCCGGGGGCTACACCTTC. It is translated as CASSPYPGGYTF.

The rearrangement joins TRBV10-3 to TRBJ2-5; 7 nucleotides match TRBD1. V gave up 10 bases and J gave up 0 bases; unmatched junction bases: 5. The germline gives CDR1 ENHRY, CDR2 SYGVKD. The CDR3 has 13 residues. The CDR3 region has the DNA TGTGCCACCCAAACAGGGGACCAAGAGACCCAGTACTTC. It yields the protein CATQTGDQETQYF.

The chain recombines TRBV28 with TRBJ2-7, with TRBD2 matching over 7 bases. The germline V gene encodes CDR1 MDHEN and CDR2 SYDVKM. This CDR3 region has 15 residues. The trim removed 3 bases at V and 7 bases at J, leaving 12 bases unmatched. The CDR3 sequence: CASSLPSGTAGEQYF. In DNA form, the CDR3 reads TGTGCCAGCAGTTTGCCGAGCGGGACCGCGGGTGAGCAGTACTTC.

V gene TRBV24-1 combines with J gene TRBJ1-2; TRBD1 matches 8 bases. CDR3 length: 15 residues. Trimming removed 10 bases from V and 2 bases from J; junction bases left unmatched: 11. CDR1 and CDR2 (germline): KGHDR, SFDVKD. The CDR3 DNA is TGTGCCACTCAAGACGCGGGACAGGCGAACTATGGCTACACCTTC. This translates into CATQDAGQANYGYTF.

The chain uses TRBV5-1 and TRBJ2-7; tentatively, D is TRBD2 (8 bases). The V end was cut by 6 bases, the J end by 2 bases, with 30 bases between. The germline V gene encodes CDR1 SGHRS and CDR2 YFSETQ. CDR3 length: 19 amino acids. CDR3 coding DNA: TGCGCCAGCACGCCGACGACAGGGAATGGAATAGCGGGGACCTACGAGCAGTACTTC. It yields the protein CASTPTTGNGIAGTYEQYF.

The CDR3 nucleotides read TGTGCCAGCAGTTACTCGATGGGCAGATTGAACACTGAAGCTTTCTTT. Protein: CASSYSMGRLNTEAFF. This chain connects TRBV6-6 to TRBJ1-1, with no clear D. The CDR3 loop spans 16 amino acids. Trimming removed 0 bases at V and 0 bases at J, with 11 bases between. The germline CDR1 and CDR2 sequences are MNHNY and SVGAGI (reference sequence).

The V gene is TRBV19, the J gene TRBJ2-5; 9 positions match TRBD1. The CDR3 consists of 15 residues. Per germline, CDR1 LNHDA and CDR2 SQIVND (reference sequence). The V gene end was trimmed by 7 bases and the J gene end by 4 bases; junction bases not matched to a gene: 10. In nucleotides, the CDR3 is TGTGCCAGTAAACTCTCGGGACAGGGACGAGAGACCCAGTACTTC. Translated: CASKLSGQGRETQYF.